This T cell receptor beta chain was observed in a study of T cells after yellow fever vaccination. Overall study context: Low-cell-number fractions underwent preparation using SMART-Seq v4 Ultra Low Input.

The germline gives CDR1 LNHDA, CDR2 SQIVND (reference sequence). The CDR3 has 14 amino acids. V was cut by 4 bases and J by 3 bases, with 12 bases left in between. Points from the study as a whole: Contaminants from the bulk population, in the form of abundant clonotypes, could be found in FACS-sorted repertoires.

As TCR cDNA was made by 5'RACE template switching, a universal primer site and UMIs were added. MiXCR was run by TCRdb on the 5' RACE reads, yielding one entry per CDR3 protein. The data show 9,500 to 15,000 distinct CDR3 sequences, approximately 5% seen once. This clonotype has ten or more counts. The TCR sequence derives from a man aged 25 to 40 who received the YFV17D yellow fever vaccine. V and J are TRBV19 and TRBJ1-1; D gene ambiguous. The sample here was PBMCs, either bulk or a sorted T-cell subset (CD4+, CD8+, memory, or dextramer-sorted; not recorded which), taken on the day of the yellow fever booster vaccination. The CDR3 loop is CASSTRVLYTEAFF. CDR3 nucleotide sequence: TGTGCCAGTAGTACGAGGGTTTTGTACACTGAAGCTTTCTTT.